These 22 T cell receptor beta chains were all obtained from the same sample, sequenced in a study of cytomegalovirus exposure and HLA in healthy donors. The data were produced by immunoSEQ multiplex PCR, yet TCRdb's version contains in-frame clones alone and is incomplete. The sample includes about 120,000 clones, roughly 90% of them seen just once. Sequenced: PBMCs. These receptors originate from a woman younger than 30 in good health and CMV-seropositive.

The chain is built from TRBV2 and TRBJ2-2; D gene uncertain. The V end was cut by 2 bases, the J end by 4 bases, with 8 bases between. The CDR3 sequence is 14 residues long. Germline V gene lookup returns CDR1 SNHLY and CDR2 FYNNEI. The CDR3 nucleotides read TGTGCCAGCAGTGAATTTAGATTCACCGGGGAGCTGTTTTTT. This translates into CASSEFRFTGELFF.

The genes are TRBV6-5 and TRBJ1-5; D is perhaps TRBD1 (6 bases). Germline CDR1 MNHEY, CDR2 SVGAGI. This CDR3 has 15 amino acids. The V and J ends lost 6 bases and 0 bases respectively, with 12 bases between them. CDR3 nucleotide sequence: TGTGCCAGCAGATCGGGACAAAATAGCAATCAGCCCCAGCATTTT. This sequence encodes CASRSGQNSNQPQHF.

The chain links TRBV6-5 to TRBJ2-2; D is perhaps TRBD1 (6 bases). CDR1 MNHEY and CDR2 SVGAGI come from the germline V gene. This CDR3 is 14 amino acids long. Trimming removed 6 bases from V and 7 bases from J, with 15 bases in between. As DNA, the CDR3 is TGTGCCAGCAGCCCCCCACAGGGCAACGGGGAGCTGTTTTTT. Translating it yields CASSPPQGNGELFF.

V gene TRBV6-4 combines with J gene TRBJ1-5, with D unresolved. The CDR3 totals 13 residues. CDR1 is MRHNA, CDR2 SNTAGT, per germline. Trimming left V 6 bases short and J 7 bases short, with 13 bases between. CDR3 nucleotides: TGTGCCAGCAGCCAGGAAGGTGGACAGCCCCAGCATTTT. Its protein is CASSQEGGQPQHF.

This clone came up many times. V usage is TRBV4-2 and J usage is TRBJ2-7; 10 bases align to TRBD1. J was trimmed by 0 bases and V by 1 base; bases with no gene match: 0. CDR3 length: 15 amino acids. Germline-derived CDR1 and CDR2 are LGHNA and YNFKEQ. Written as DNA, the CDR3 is TGTGCCAGCAGCCAAGGGACAGGGGGCTCCTACGAGCAGTACTTC. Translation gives CASSQGTGGSYEQYF.

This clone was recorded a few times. The CDR3 region is CASSLARQPYNEQFF. CDR3 in DNA: TGTGCCAGCAGTTTGGCCAGGCAACCTTACAATGAGCAGTTCTTC. This chain connects TRBV27 to TRBJ2-1; D is unresolved. The CDR3 runs to 15 residues. Germline V CDR1 and CDR2: MNHEY, SMNVEV (reference sequence). The V gene lost 3 bases and the J gene lost 4 bases, with 13 bases spanning the gap.

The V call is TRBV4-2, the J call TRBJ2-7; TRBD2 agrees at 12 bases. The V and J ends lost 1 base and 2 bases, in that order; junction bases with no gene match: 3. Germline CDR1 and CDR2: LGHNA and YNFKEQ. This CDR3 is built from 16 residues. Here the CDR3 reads CASSQGSSGGAYEQYF. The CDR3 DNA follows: TGTGCCAGCAGCCAAGGGTCTAGCGGGGGGGCCTACGAGCAGTACTTC.

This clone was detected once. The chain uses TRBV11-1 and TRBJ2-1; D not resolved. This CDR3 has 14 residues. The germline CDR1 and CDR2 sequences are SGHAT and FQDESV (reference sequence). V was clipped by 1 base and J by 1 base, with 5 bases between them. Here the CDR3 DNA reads TGTGCCAGCAGCTTAGGGCAATCCTACAATGAGCAGTTCTTC. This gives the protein CASSLGQSYNEQFF.

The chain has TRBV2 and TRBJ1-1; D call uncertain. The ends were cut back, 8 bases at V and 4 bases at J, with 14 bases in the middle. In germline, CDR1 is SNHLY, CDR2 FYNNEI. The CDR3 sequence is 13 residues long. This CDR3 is CASQEGYGTEAFF. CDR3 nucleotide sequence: TGTGCCAGCCAGGAGGGTTATGGCACTGAAGCTTTCTTT.

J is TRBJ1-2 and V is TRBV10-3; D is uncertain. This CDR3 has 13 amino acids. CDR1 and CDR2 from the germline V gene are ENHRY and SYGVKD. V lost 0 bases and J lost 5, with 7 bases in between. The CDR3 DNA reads TGTGCCATCAGTGAGTCGGGAGGGTATGGCTACACCTTC. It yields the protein CAISESGGYGYTF.

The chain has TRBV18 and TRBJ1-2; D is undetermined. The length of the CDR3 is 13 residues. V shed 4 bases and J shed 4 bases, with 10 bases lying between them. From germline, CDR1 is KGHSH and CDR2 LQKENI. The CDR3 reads CASSRSTPYGYTF. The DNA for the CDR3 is TGTGCCAGCTCACGGTCGACACCCTATGGCTACACCTTC.

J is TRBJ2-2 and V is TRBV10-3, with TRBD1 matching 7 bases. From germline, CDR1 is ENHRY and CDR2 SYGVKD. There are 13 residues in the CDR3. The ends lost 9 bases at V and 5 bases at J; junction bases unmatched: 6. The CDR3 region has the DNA TGTGCCATGAGAGAGGGGGCGACCGGGGAGCTGTTTTTT. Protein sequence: CAMREGATGELFF.

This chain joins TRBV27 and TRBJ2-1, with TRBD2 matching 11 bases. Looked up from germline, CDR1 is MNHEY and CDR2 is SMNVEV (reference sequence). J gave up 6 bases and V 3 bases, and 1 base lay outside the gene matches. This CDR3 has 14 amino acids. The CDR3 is CASSFSGGGNEQFF. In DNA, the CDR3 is TGTGCCAGCAGTTTTAGCGGGGGGGGCAATGAGCAGTTCTTC.

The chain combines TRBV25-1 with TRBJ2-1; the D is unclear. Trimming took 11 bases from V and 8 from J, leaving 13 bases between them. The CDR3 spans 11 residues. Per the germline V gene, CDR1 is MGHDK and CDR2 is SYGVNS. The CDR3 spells CACSLMDEQFF. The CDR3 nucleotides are TGTGCCTGTTCCCTAATGGATGAGCAGTTCTTC.

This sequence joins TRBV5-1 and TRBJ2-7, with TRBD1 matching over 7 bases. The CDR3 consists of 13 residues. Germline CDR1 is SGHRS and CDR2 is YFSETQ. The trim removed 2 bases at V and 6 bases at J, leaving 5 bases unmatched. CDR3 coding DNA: TGCGCCAGCAGCTTACAGGGGACCGGCGAGCAGTACTTC. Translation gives CASSLQGTGEQYF.

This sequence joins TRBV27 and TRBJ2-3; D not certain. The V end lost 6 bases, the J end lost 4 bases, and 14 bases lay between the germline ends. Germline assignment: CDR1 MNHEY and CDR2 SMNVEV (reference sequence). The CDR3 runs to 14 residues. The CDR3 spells CASSPSQIADTQYF. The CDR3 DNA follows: TGTGCCAGCAGCCCCTCCCAGATTGCAGATACGCAGTATTTT.

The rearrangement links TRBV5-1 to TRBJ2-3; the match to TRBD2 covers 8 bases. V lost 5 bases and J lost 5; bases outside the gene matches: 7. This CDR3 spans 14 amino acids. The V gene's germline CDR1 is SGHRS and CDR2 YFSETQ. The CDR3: CASRRAGGGDTQYF. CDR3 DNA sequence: TGCGCCAGCAGACGGGCGGGAGGAGGAGATACGCAGTATTTT.

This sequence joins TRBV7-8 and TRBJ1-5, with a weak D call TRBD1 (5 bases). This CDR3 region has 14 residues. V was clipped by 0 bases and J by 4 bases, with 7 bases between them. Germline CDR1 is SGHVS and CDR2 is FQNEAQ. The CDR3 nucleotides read TGTGCCAGCAGCTTAGCGACAGAGAATCAGCCCCAGCATTTT. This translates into CASSLATENQPQHF. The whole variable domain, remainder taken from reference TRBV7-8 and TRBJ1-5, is GAGVSQSPRYKVAKRGQDVALRCDPISGHVSLFWYQQALGQGPEFLTYFQNEAQLDKSGLPSDRFFAERPEGSVSTLKIQRTQQEDSAVYLCASSLATENQPQHFGDGTRLSIL.

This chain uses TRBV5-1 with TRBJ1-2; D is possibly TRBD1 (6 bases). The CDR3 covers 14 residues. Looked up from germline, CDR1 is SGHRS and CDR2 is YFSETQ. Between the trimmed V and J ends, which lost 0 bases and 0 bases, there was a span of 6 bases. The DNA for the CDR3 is TGCGCCAGCAGCTTGGCAGGGGCTAACTATGGCTACACCTTC. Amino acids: CASSLAGANYGYTF.

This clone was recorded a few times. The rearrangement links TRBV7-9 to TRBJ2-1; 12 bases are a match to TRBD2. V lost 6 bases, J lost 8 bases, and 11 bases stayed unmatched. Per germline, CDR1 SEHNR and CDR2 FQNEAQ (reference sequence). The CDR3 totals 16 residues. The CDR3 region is CASSPSGLAGRDEQFF. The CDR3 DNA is TGTGCCAGCAGTCCCTCCGGACTAGCGGGACGGGATGAGCAGTTCTTC. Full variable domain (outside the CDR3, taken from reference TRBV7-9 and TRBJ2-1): DTGVSQNPRHKITKRGQNVTFRCDPISEHNRLYWYRQTLGQGPEFLTYFQNEAQLEKSRLLSDRFSAERPKGSFSTLEIQRTEQGDSAMYLCASSPSGLAGRDEQFFGPGTRLTVL.

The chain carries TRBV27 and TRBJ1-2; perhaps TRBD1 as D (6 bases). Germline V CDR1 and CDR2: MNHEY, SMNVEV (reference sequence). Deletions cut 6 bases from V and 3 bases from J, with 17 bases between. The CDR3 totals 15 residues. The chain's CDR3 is CASSRTGSGYYGYTF. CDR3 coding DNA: TGTGCCAGCAGCCGTACAGGGAGCGGATACTATGGCTACACCTTC.

CDR3 sequence reads: CASSIDGYEQYF. The CDR3 DNA sequence: TGTGCCAGTAGTATAGACGGCTACGAGCAGTACTTC. The chain uses TRBV19 and TRBJ2-7, with D unresolved. The germline gives CDR1 LNHDA, CDR2 SQIVND (reference sequence). With 0 bases removed from V and 3 bases from J, the gap between germline ends came to 3 bases. CDR3 length: 12 amino acids.